Presented here are 12 T cell receptor beta chains from one specimen sequenced in a study of identical twins. TCRdb reprocessed the 5' RACE reads via MiXCR and lists one record per CDR3 protein. Of approximately 680,000 distinct CDR3 sequences listed, about 7% are singletons. These data also featured in a second study, about yellow fever vaccine responses in identical twins.

Sequencing used PBMCs. The receptors shown here come from a woman aged 18-35 years in good health.

This clonotype was picked up a small number of times. V gene TRBV4-1 combines with J gene TRBJ2-3, with a possible D match to TRBD2 (5 bases). The CDR3 length is 14 residues. From germline, CDR1 is MGHRA and CDR2 YSYEKL. The V end lost 0 bases, the J end lost 6 bases, and 10 bases lay between the germline ends. The CDR3 here is CASSQDRAGDTQYF. DNA for the CDR3: TGCGCCAGCAGCCAAGATCGTGCGGGTGATACGCAGTATTTT.

This clonotype showed up just a few times. The chain couples TRBV15 to TRBJ2-3, with 15 bases aligning to TRBD2. V gave up 5 bases and J gave up 5 bases; unmatched junction bases: 11. Per germline, CDR1 LNHNV and CDR2 YYDKDF (reference sequence). The CDR3 has 18 amino acids. CDR3 sequence reads: CATSGAGTSGRSRDTQYF. In DNA form, the CDR3 reads TGTGCCACCAGCGGAGCCGGGACTAGCGGGAGGTCGAGAGATACGCAGTATTTT.

V is TRBV20-1 and J is TRBJ2-7; D gene unclear. Germline CDR1 reads DFQATT; CDR2 reads SNEGSKA (reference sequence). V shed 3 bases and J shed 3 bases, with 9 bases lying between them. This CDR3 is 12 amino acids long. This CDR3 reads CSARDRLYEQYF. The CDR3 DNA sequence: TGCAGTGCTAGGGACCGTCTCTACGAGCAGTACTTC.

The sample holds a few counts of this clonotype. This sequence joins TRBV12-3 or TRBV12-4 and TRBJ1-1; a weak D match, TRBD1 (5 bases). This CDR3 contains 16 residues. The ends were cut back, 6 bases at V and 1 base at J, with 18 bases in the middle. CDR3 loop: CASRRLSGGANTEAFF. Here the CDR3 DNA reads TGTGCCAGCAGAAGACTTAGTGGGGGAGCGAACACTGAAGCTTTCTTT.

The genes are TRBV3-1 and TRBJ1-1, with D possibly being TRBD1 (5 bases). The CDR3 runs to 15 residues. V lost 1 base, J lost 4 bases, and 13 bases lay in between. CDR1 LGHDT and CDR2 YNNKEL come from the germline V gene (reference sequence). The CDR3: CASSQGSGLVTEAFF. The CDR3 nucleotides are TGTGCCAGCAGCCAAGGTTCAGGGCTGGTCACTGAAGCTTTCTTT.

This clonotype has a handful of counts. CDR3 DNA: TGCAGTGCTAGAGCGGCAGGGGGCAACGAGCAGTACTTC. Its translation is CSARAAGGNEQYF. The chain has TRBV20-1 and TRBJ2-7; 8 bases align to TRBD1. Germline V gene sequence: CDR1 DFQATT, CDR2 SNEGSKA (reference sequence). J was trimmed by 5 bases and V by 1 base; bases with no gene match: 4. The CDR3 extends over 13 amino acids.

At least ten counts were recorded for this clonotype. The rearrangement joins TRBV7-2 to TRBJ2-1, with 9 bases fitting TRBD1. The V and J ends lost 5 bases and 6 bases, in that order; junction bases with no gene match: 5. Germline V gene sequence: CDR1 SGHTA, CDR2 FQGNSA. The CDR3 length is 14 residues. The CDR3 is CASSRDRVLNEQFF. CDR3 bases: TGTGCCAGCAGCCGGGACAGGGTACTCAATGAGCAGTTCTTC.

In its sample, this clonotype was seen a few times. The V call is TRBV7-2, the J call TRBJ2-3; 7 bases line up with TRBD2. The CDR3 runs to 16 residues. Trimming removed 5 bases from V and 2 bases from J; junction bases left unmatched: 10. CDR1 is SGHTA, CDR2 FQGNSA, per germline. This chain's CDR3 is CASSLRGRGYTDTQYF. CDR3 in DNA: TGTGCCAGCAGCCTTCGTGGGCGGGGGTACACAGATACGCAGTATTTT.

The rearrangement joins TRBV6-1 to TRBJ2-7, with D possibly being TRBD2 (5 bases). This CDR3 spans 15 amino acids. The germline V gene has CDR1 MNHNS and CDR2 SASEGT. V was trimmed by 5 bases and J by 6 bases, leaving 20 bases between them. CDR3 sequence reads: CASSSRLGEGGEQYV. CDR3 DNA: TGTGCCAGCAGTAGCCGTCTCGGGGAAGGAGGCGAGCAGTACGTC.

In this sample, this clonotype turned up a few times. The J gene is TRBJ2-5, the V gene TRBV7-9; the D gene is possibly TRBD1 (7 bases). V was trimmed by 5 bases and J by 1 base, leaving 14 bases between them. CDR1 SEHNR and CDR2 FQNEAQ come from the germline V gene (reference sequence). CDR3 length equals 15 residues. For the CDR3, the DNA is TGTGCCAGCAGCGCGCGGGACAGATTCCAAGAGACCCAGTACTTC. Protein: CASSARDRFQETQYF.

This clonotype was detected ten times or more. The V gene is TRBV2, the J gene TRBJ2-3; possible D gene TRBD2, 5 bases. There are 13 residues in the CDR3. Trimming stripped 5 bases from V and 3 bases from J, with 9 bases between. CDR1 SNHLY and CDR2 FYNNEI come from the germline V gene. The CDR3 bases are TGTGCCAGCAGTAATAAGCGGACAGATACGCAGTATTTT. Translation gives CASSNKRTDTQYF. Based on the CDR3 plus reference TRBV2 and TRBJ2-3, the full variable domain is EPEVTQTPSHQVTQMGQEVILRCVPISNHLYFYWYRQILGQKVEFLVSFYNNEISEKSEIFDDQFSVERPDGSNFTLKIRSTKLEDSAMYFCASSNKRTDTQYFGPGTRLTVL.

The chain combines TRBV28 with TRBJ1-1, with TRBD1 as a possible D gene (6 bases). The V gene's germline CDR1 is MDHEN and CDR2 SYDVKM. The CDR3 runs 13 residues. The ends were cut back, 6 bases at V and 6 bases at J, with 14 bases in the middle. The CDR3 region has the DNA TGTGCCAGCAGAACACAGGGAGGAGCTGAAGCTTTCTTT. Translated, it gives CASRTQGGAEAFF.